These 5 T cell receptor beta chains were all obtained from the same sample, sequenced in a study of blood T cell repertoires in COVID-19. Assay: immunoSEQ multiplex PCR; the TCRdb copy retains only in-frame clones and omits some. The table includes 250,000 to 300,000 clones, 86% detected once. Sequencing used peripheral blood. The receptors come from a woman aged 25 to 39 with COVID-19, enrolled during active disease.

This clone was seen only a few times. J is TRBJ2-2 and V is TRBV27; D unclear. The CDR3 extends over 12 amino acids. V shed 6 bases and J shed 2 bases, with 4 bases lying between them. CDR1 and CDR2 from the germline V gene are MNHEY and SMNVEV (reference sequence). CDR3 sequence reads: CASRYNTGELFF. CDR3 DNA sequence: TGTGCCAGCAGGTATAACACCGGGGAGCTGTTTTTT.

The genes are TRBV30 and TRBJ2-7, with D perhaps TRBD1 (6 bases). Germline V gene lookup returns CDR1 GTSNPN and CDR2 SVGIG (reference sequence). The CDR3 extends over 12 amino acids. V was trimmed by 3 bases and J by 3 bases, leaving 9 bases between them. In DNA, the CDR3 is TGTGCCTGGAGCGGACAGTTCTACGAGCAGTACTTC. It yields the protein CAWSGQFYEQYF.

V gene TRBV19 combines with J gene TRBJ1-4; 7 bases agree with TRBD1. Looked up from germline, CDR1 is LNHDA and CDR2 is SQIVND (reference sequence). The J segment lost 6 bases and the V segment lost 6 bases, leaving 10 bases of the junction unmatched. The CDR3 length is 15 residues. The CDR3 spells CASRPTGREDEKLFF. CDR3 nucleotide sequence: TGTGCCAGTAGGCCGACAGGGCGAGAGGATGAAAAACTGTTTTTT. Variable domain in full (rest from reference TRBV19 and TRBJ1-4): DGGITQSPKYLFRKEGQNVTLSCEQNLNHDAMYWYRQDPGQGLRLIYYSQIVNDFQKGDIAEGYSVSREKKESFPLTVTSAQKNPTAFYLCASRPTGREDEKLFFGSGTQLSVL.

The CDR3 coding sequence is TGTGCCAGCGGGATACGACAGGGAGGTGGCTACACCTTC. Protein sequence: CASGIRQGGGYTF. The chain joins TRBV6-5 to TRBJ1-2, with TRBD1 matching 7 bases. J lost 7 bases, V lost 8 bases, and 10 bases had no gene match. Germline V CDR1 and CDR2: MNHEY, SVGAGI. CDR3 size: 13 residues.

This rearrangement joins TRBV5-4 to TRBJ2-1; 8 bases map to TRBD2. V was pared by 3 bases and J by 6 bases, with 8 bases of the junction left unmatched. CDR1 and CDR2 from the germline V gene are SGHNT and YYREEE (reference sequence). The CDR3 has 15 residues. CDR3 amino acids: CASSYPGGEINEQFF. Written as DNA, the CDR3 is TGTGCCAGCAGCTACCCGGGGGGGGAGATCAATGAGCAGTTCTTC.